Below are 5 T cell receptor beta chains sequenced from a single sample in a study of T cell changes during pregnancy in multiple sclerosis. Produced via immunoSEQ multiplex PCR; TCRdb's table is partial and in-frame only. The sample records 50,000 or so clones, 85% to 95% being singletons. The material sequenced was CD4+ T cells from peripheral blood mononuclear cells, taken in the third trimester of pregnancy. The origin of the receptors is a female donor with multiple sclerosis, enrolled in a pregnancy study.

The chain uses TRBV7-6 and TRBJ2-5; 11 bases align to TRBD2. V shed 1 base, J shed 4 bases, and the junction held 8 bases outside the gene matches. The V gene's germline CDR1 is SGHVS and CDR2 FNYEAQ. This CDR3 contains 17 residues. CDR3 nucleotide sequence: TGTGCCAGCAGCTTAGGTTCTAGCGGGGGGCGCGGAGAGACCCAGTACTTC. This codes for CASSLGSSGGRGETQYF.

This chain joins TRBV30 and TRBJ1-2, with D perhaps TRBD1 (6 bases). The germline CDR1 and CDR2 sequences are GTSNPN and SVGIG (reference sequence). The CDR3 runs 13 residues. This CDR3 is CVSGAPGLIGYTF. CDR3 nucleotides: TGTGTCTCAGGGGCCCCCGGATTAATCGGCTACACCTTC.

The chain uses TRBV15 and TRBJ2-2, with D possibly matching TRBD2 (6 bases). The CDR3 sequence is 14 residues long. Germline CDR1 LNHNV, CDR2 YYDKDF (reference sequence). The V and J ends lost 3 bases and 1 base respectively, with 6 bases between them. CDR3 nucleotides: TGTGCCACCAGCAGCGGGGGGAACACCGGGGAGCTGTTTTTT. Its translation is CATSSGGNTGELFF.

This clone appeared a single time. The junction shows a germline mismatch at one end, possibly a read error. CDR3 nucleotide sequence: TGTGCCAGTAGTGTAGACGGTAACACAGATACGCAGTATTTT. Residues: CASSVDGNTDTQYF. This chain links TRBV19 with TRBJ2-3; D ambiguous. This CDR3 is built from 14 residues. Germline CDR1 and CDR2: LNHDA and SQIVND (reference sequence).

This rearrangement joins TRBV7-3 to TRBJ2-2; TRBD2 matches at 11 bases. Germline V gene sequence: CDR1 SGHTA, CDR2 FQGTGA. The V gene end was trimmed by 5 bases and the J gene end by 2 bases; junction bases not matched to a gene: 4. The CDR3 covers 16 residues. The CDR3 spells CASSPSGGHNTGELFF. Here the CDR3 DNA reads TGTGCCAGCAGCCCTAGCGGGGGGCATAACACCGGGGAGCTGTTTTTT.